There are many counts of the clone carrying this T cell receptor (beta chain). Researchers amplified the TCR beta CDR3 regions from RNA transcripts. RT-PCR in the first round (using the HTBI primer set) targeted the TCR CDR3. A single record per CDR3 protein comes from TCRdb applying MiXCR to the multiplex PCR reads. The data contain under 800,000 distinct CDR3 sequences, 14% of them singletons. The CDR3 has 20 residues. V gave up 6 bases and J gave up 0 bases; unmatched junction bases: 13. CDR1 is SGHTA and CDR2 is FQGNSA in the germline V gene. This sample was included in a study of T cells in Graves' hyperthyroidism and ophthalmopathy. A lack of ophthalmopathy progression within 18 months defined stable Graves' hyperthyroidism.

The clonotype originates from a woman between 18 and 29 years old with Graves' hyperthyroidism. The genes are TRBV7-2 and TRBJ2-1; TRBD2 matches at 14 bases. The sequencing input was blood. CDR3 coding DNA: TGTGCCAGCAGTCCGGGACTAGCGGGAGTTCATCTAAGCTCCTACAATGAGCAGTTCTTC. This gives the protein CASSPGLAGVHLSSYNEQFF.